This TCR beta chain derives from a study of cytotoxic CD8 clonotypes in ibrutinib-treated CLL. The V segment lost 4 bases and the J segment 5 bases; nucleotides outside the gene matches: 4. The CDR3 is 15 residues long. Per the germline V gene, CDR1 is WSHSY and CDR2 is SAAADI. Produced via immunoSEQ multiplex PCR; TCRdb's table is partial and in-frame only. The profile shows over 150,000 clones, 72% of them singletons. This sample comprised PBMCs, obtained after 24 months of ibrutinib treatment. The chain joins TRBV10-2 to TRBJ2-1; 11 nucleotides line up with TRBD2. This clonotype was sampled from a human donor with chronic lymphocytic leukemia. In DNA form, the CDR3 reads TGCGCCAGCAGTGGAGGGACTAGCGGAGACAATGAGCAGTTCTTC. Translated, it gives CASSGGTSGDNEQFF.